The T cell receptor beta chain described here comes from a study of human T cells and chemical hapten exposure. Many counts were recorded for this clonotype. The time point: patch test 1, 2 weeks after DPC sensitization. Treatment here: therapeutic diphenylcyclopropenone sensitization with weekly scalp DPC. Germline V gene data show CDR1 as SGDLS and CDR2 as YYNGEE. Trimming left V 0 bases short and J 5 bases short, with 13 bases between. CDR3 length equals 15 residues. In TCRdb, the RACE reads were re-called with MiXCR into one record per CDR3 protein. Of roughly 380,000 distinct CDR3 sequences detected, approximately 5.1% appear once; the ten largest clones hold 2% to 2.5%.

The clonotype originates from a woman aged 45-65 years with alopecia areata. Some clones in this sample may be carry-over from other donors' samples. The input for sequencing was whole blood, taken in connection with sensitization to the hapten diphenylcyclopropenone (DPC). The genes are TRBV9 and TRBJ2-3; tentatively, D is TRBD2 (7 bases). CDR3 in amino acids: CASSVEGGALDTQYF. The CDR3 nucleotides read TGTGCCAGCAGCGTAGAAGGGGGGGCCCTAGATACGCAGTATTTT. The whole variable domain, remainder taken from reference TRBV9 and TRBJ2-3, is DSGVTQTPKHLITATGQRVTLRCSPRSGDLSVYWYQQSLDQGLQFLIQYYNGEERAKGNILERFSAQQFPDLHSELNLSSLELGDSALYFCASSVEGGALDTQYFGPGTRLTVL.